This TCR beta chain was identified during a study of blood T cell repertoires in COVID-19. From germline, CDR1 is LNHDA and CDR2 SQIVND (reference sequence). Trimming removed 1 base at V and 4 bases at J, with 17 bases between. The CDR3 totals 17 residues. Measured with immunoSEQ multiplex PCR; TCRdb has only the in-frame clones, and not every one. Of 100,000 to 150,000 clones listed, approximately 82% were seen once; the top ten hold roughly 9%. The V gene is TRBV19, the J gene TRBJ1-3; a weak D match, TRBD1 (6 bases). The TCR was taken from a man aged 40-55 years with active or convalescent COVID-19. Input material: peripheral blood. For the CDR3, the DNA is TGTGCCAGTAGTATAGTCTCTGGACAGACAACGGGAAACACCATATATTTT. Its translation is CASSIVSGQTTGNTIYF.